This passage covers 24 T cell receptor beta chains from one sample sequenced in a study of STAT5B mutations in CD4+ large granular lymphocyte leukemia (dated by TCRdb to 2021 to 2024). The receptor library was made with the immunoSEQ multiplex PCR assay. Drawn from immuneACCESS, this table holds only the in-frame rearrangements with V and J called that TCRdb kept. Clones are partly lost; checked studies trace under half to an unresolved V gene and leave the rest unexplained. Here the sample has around 43,000 clones; 65% to 90% occur a single time. 2.6% of the sample goes to the ten largest clones. The sequencing input was CD4+ T cells from blood buffy coats. These receptors were collected from a human donor in good health.

The chain recombines TRBV7-2 with TRBJ2-1; 10 bases map to TRBD2. This CDR3 has 14 residues. V lost 5 bases to trimming and J lost 5 bases; unmatched junction nucleotides: 3. Per germline, CDR1 SGHTA and CDR2 FQGNSA. CDR3 loop: CASSRTSGNNEQFF. The CDR3 nucleotides are TGTGCCAGCAGCAGGACTAGCGGAAACAATGAGCAGTTCTTC.

J is TRBJ1-1 and V is TRBV10-3; 8 nucleotides align to TRBD1. The J segment lost 3 bases and the V segment lost 3 bases, leaving 0 bases of the junction unmatched. This CDR3 is 13 amino acids long. Germline loops: CDR1 ENHRY, CDR2 SYGVKD. The CDR3 DNA sequence: TGTGCCATCAGTGACAGGGGGCACACTGAAGCTTTCTTT. It specifies CAISDRGHTEAFF.

V gene TRBV11-2 combines with J gene TRBJ2-3; D possibly corresponds to TRBD2 (6 bases). This CDR3 has 13 amino acids. Germline CDR1 SGHAT, CDR2 FQNNGV. Trimming cost V 5 bases and J 7 bases, with 13 bases left between them. In DNA, the CDR3 is TGTGCCAGCAGCCCCGGGACTCTGAATACGCAGTATTTT. Amino acids: CASSPGTLNTQYF.

This chain joins TRBV7-3 and TRBJ1-1; D might be TRBD1 (6 bases). There are 13 residues in the CDR3. With 4 bases removed from V and 8 bases from J, the gap between germline ends came to 14 bases. Germline V lookup: CDR1 SGHTA, CDR2 FQGTGA. The CDR3 loop reads CASSSTGRAEAFF. As DNA, the CDR3 is TGTGCCAGCAGCTCCACAGGGAGAGCAGAAGCTTTCTTT.

The chain couples TRBV11-2 to TRBJ2-5; maybe TRBD2 (6 bases). The CDR3 spans 16 residues. Per germline, CDR1 SGHAT and CDR2 FQNNGV. Trimming stripped 7 bases from V and 2 bases from J, with 20 bases between. The CDR3 spells CASTQSGGSNQETQYF. The CDR3 nucleotides are TGTGCCAGCACCCAAAGCGGAGGGTCCAATCAAGAGACCCAGTACTTC.

V usage is TRBV5-5 and J usage is TRBJ2-1, with 11 nucleotides matching TRBD2. The junction had 14 bases not matched to a gene; V was cut back by 0 bases and J by 3 bases. There are 20 residues in the CDR3. Germline V CDR1 and CDR2: SGHKS, YYEKEE (reference sequence). CDR3 coding DNA: TGTGCCAGCAGCTTGGAAGGAGTGGGTACTGGGACTAGCGGCTACAATGAGCAGTTCTTC. Translation gives CASSLEGVGTGTSGYNEQFF.

CDR3 DNA: TGTGCCAGCAGTGATATTCCCTCGACCCGCACAGATACGCAGTATTTT. This encodes CASSDIPSTRTDTQYF. V gene TRBV2 combines with J gene TRBJ2-3; D not resolved. The V and J ends lost 3 bases and 1 base respectively, with 14 bases between them. Looked up from germline, CDR1 is SNHLY and CDR2 is FYNNEI. CDR3 length equals 16 residues.

V usage is TRBV28 and J usage is TRBJ2-4, with a tentative D call TRBD1 (7 bases). Trimming shortened V by 5 bases and J by 1 base, and 9 bases separated the two germline ends. This CDR3 spans 14 amino acids. Germline CDR1 and CDR2: MDHEN and SYDVKM. CDR3 in amino acids: CASSPGGAKNIQYF. DNA for the CDR3: TGTGCCAGCAGTCCAGGGGGGGCCAAAAACATTCAGTACTTC. Supplemented by reference TRBV28 and TRBJ2-4, the full variable domain reads DVKVTQSSRYLVKRTGEKVFLECVQDMDHENMFWYRQDPGLGLRLIYFSYDVKMKEKGDIPEGYSVSREKKERFSLILESASTNQTSMYLCASSPGGAKNIQYFGAGTRLSVL.

The chain combines TRBV7-2 with TRBJ1-4; no clear D. The CDR3 length is 14 residues. Germline CDR1 is SGHTA and CDR2 is FQGNSA. The ends were cut back, 1 base at V and 7 bases at J, with 10 bases in the middle. CDR3 nucleotides: TGTGCCAGCAGCTTAGGGGCCCGGGGTGAAAAACTGTTTTTT. This sequence encodes CASSLGARGEKLFF.

The sample holds a few counts of this clone. The chain links TRBV29-1 to TRBJ1-5, with D perhaps TRBD1 (6 bases). V was pared by 2 bases and J by 4 bases, with 9 bases between. Germline CDR1 SQVTM, CDR2 ANQGSEA. The CDR3 runs to 13 residues. This chain's CDR3 is CSVEWGPNQPQHF. DNA for the CDR3: TGCAGCGTTGAATGGGGGCCTAATCAGCCCCAGCATTTT. Together with reference TRBV29-1 and TRBJ1-5, the CDR3 gives the full variable domain: SAVISQKPSRDICQRGTSLTIQCQVDSQVTMMFWYRQQPGQSLTLIATANQGSEATYESGFVIDKFPISRPNLTFSTLTVSNMSPEDSSIYLCSVEWGPNQPQHFGDGTRLSIL.

The chain carries TRBV30 and TRBJ1-2; D remains unclear. Trimming took off 7 bases at V and 4 bases at J, with 22 bases between the two ends. The germline gives CDR1 GTSNPN, CDR2 SVGIG (reference sequence). This CDR3 region has 15 residues. CDR3 amino acids: CAYSRDLSGSYGYTF. CDR3 sequence (DNA): TGTGCCTACTCCCGGGATCTTTCCGGATCCTATGGCTACACCTTC. The full variable domain, in which reference TRBV30 and TRBJ1-2 provide the parts outside the CDR3, is SQTIHQWPATLVQPVGSPLSLECTVEGTSNPNLYWYRQAAGRGLQLLFYSVGIGQISSEVPQNLSASRPQDRQFILSSKKLLLSDSGFYLCAYSRDLSGSYGYTFGSGTRLTVV.

The rearrangement uses TRBV27 and TRBJ1-5; D is unclear. V was cut by 7 bases and J by 4 bases, with 5 bases left in between. Germline V gene lookup returns CDR1 MNHEY and CDR2 SMNVEV (reference sequence). The CDR3 loop spans 11 amino acids. The CDR3 loop is CASTPNQPQHF. The CDR3 nucleotides are TGTGCCAGCACACCGAATCAGCCCCAGCATTTT.

V and J are TRBV19 and TRBJ2-7; D remains ambiguous. Germline V gives CDR1 LNHDA, CDR2 SQIVND (reference sequence). There are 13 residues in the CDR3. V lost 5 bases and J lost 7, with 15 bases in between. Here the CDR3 reads CASSLSLLEEQYF. DNA for the CDR3: TGTGCCAGTAGTCTCTCCCTCTTGGAAGAGCAGTACTTC. The whole variable domain, filled in from reference TRBV19 and TRBJ2-7, reads DGGITQSPKYLFRKEGQNVTLSCEQNLNHDAMYWYRQDPGQGLRLIYYSQIVNDFQKGDIAEGYSVSREKKESFPLTVTSAQKNPTAFYLCASSLSLLEEQYFGPGTRLTVT.

This clone was observed a few times. The V and J genes are TRBV5-1 and TRBJ1-2; the match to TRBD1 covers 7 bases. The CDR3 totals 13 residues. Trimming at V came to 7 bases and at J to 6 bases, leaving 9 bases not matched to a gene. From germline, CDR1 is SGHRS and CDR2 YFSETQ. The CDR3 sequence is CASRRGGGHGYTF. CDR3 bases: TGCGCCAGCCGAAGGGGAGGGGGCCATGGCTACACCTTC.

The V call is TRBV2, the J call TRBJ1-1, with 7 bases matching TRBD1. CDR3 length: 13 residues. V was clipped by 7 bases and J by 4 bases; unmatched bases: 6. Germline CDR1 and CDR2: SNHLY and FYNNEI. The CDR3 region is CASKNRGGTEAFF. CDR3 coding DNA: TGTGCCAGCAAAAACAGGGGAGGCACTGAAGCTTTCTTT. Using reference TRBV2 and TRBJ1-1 for the parts outside the CDR3, the full variable domain is EPEVTQTPSHQVTQMGQEVILRCVPISNHLYFYWYRQILGQKVEFLVSFYNNEISEKSEIFDDQFSVERPDGSNFTLKIRSTKLEDSAMYFCASKNRGGTEAFFGQGTRLTVV.

The chain has TRBV18 and TRBJ2-7; D perhaps matches TRBD2 (5 bases). The ends were cut back, 2 bases at V and 2 bases at J, with 10 bases in the middle. Germline V gives CDR1 KGHSH, CDR2 LQKENI. The CDR3 is 14 residues long. CDR3 in amino acids: CASSPGLGTYEQYF. The CDR3 nucleotides read TGTGCCAGCTCACCAGGACTGGGGACCTACGAGCAGTACTTC.

This chain uses TRBV4-3 with TRBJ2-1, with 7 nucleotides matching TRBD1. The CDR3 covers 17 residues. Trimming at V came to 1 base and at J to 0 bases, leaving 6 bases not matched to a gene. Germline CDR1 is LGHNA and CDR2 is YSLEER. The CDR3 sequence: CASSQAYYRGSYNEQFF. The CDR3 DNA reads TGCGCCAGCAGCCAAGCCTACTACAGGGGCTCCTACAATGAGCAGTTCTTC.

This clone showed up just once. The J gene is TRBJ1-1, the V gene TRBV30; D unresolved. The CDR3 consists of 13 residues. CDR1 GTSNPN and CDR2 SVGIG come from the germline V gene (reference sequence). Between the trimmed V and J ends, which lost 2 bases and 1 base, there was a span of 8 bases. CDR3 sequence reads: CAWSWSPNTEAFF. The CDR3 DNA reads TGTGCCTGGAGTTGGTCACCGAACACTGAAGCTTTCTTT.

The rearrangement links TRBV5-4 to TRBJ1-1, with TRBD1 matching over 7 bases. The CDR3 covers 13 residues. Looked up from germline, CDR1 is SGHNT and CDR2 is YYREEE (reference sequence). V lost 4 bases and J lost 5; bases outside the gene matches: 5. The CDR3 here is CASSHDRVTEAFF. The CDR3 region has the DNA TGTGCCAGCAGCCACGACAGGGTGACTGAAGCTTTCTTT. Full variable domain (remainder filled in from reference TRBV5-4 and TRBJ1-1): ETGVTQSPTHLIKTRGQQVTLRCSSQSGHNTVSWYQQALGQGPQFIFQYYREEENGRGNFPPRFSGLQFPNYSSELNVNALELDDSALYLCASSHDRVTEAFFGQGTRLTVV.

The chain recombines TRBV5-1 with TRBJ2-5; no reliable D call. In germline, CDR1 is SGHRS, CDR2 YFSETQ. Trimming left V 6 bases short and J 0 bases short, with 3 bases between. The CDR3 has 11 amino acids. CDR3 nucleotide sequence: TGCGCCAGCAAAAACCAAGAGACCCAGTACTTC. Its protein is CASKNQETQYF. Complete variable domain (other parts from reference TRBV5-1 and TRBJ2-5): KAGVTQTPRYLIKTRGQQVTLSCSPISGHRSVSWYQQTPGQGLQFLFEYFSETQRNKGNFPGRFSGRQFSNSRSEMNVSTLELGDSALYLCASKNQETQYFGPGTRLLVL.

V and J are TRBV6-5 and TRBJ1-3; no definite D call. Germline loops: CDR1 MNHEY, CDR2 SVGAGI. This CDR3 contains 15 residues. The germline V and J ends were trimmed by 0 bases and 1 base, with 7 bases remaining between them. As DNA, the CDR3 is TGTGCCAGCAGTTACTCGACACTTTCTGGAAACACCATATATTTT. It codes for CASSYSTLSGNTIYF.

The chain links TRBV15 to TRBJ2-7; TRBD1 matches at 8 bases. The CDR3 is 15 amino acids. The V and J ends lost 3 bases and 6 bases, in that order; junction bases with no gene match: 10. The V gene's germline CDR1 is LNHNV and CDR2 YYDKDF (reference sequence). The CDR3 DNA is TGTGCCACCAGCAGCGGACAGGGTATCATACGCGAGCAGTACTTC. The encoded protein is CATSSGQGIIREQYF.

The chain joins TRBV28 to TRBJ1-3; the D is unclear. Germline loops: CDR1 MDHEN, CDR2 SYDVKM. The V end was cut by 6 bases, the J end by 4 bases, with 19 bases between. The CDR3 has 16 amino acids. CDR3 amino acids: CASRNDPPAHGNTIYF. The CDR3 coding sequence is TGTGCCAGCAGAAATGACCCCCCGGCTCACGGAAACACCATATATTTT. The variable domain in full, with the rest retrieved from reference TRBV28 and TRBJ1-3, is DVKVTQSSRYLVKRTGEKVFLECVQDMDHENMFWYRQDPGLGLRLIYFSYDVKMKEKGDIPEGYSVSREKKERFSLILESASTNQTSMYLCASRNDPPAHGNTIYFGEGSWLTVV.

The V and J genes are TRBV5-1 and TRBJ2-7; D is unclear. V shed 0 bases and J shed 6 bases, with 16 bases lying between them. The CDR3 runs 15 residues. The V gene's germline CDR1 is SGHRS and CDR2 YFSETQ. CDR3 in amino acids: CASSLAGDLPGEQYF. For the CDR3, the DNA is TGCGCCAGCAGCTTGGCCGGTGACCTCCCCGGCGAGCAGTACTTC.